This is a list of T cell receptor beta chains from one sample in a study of identical twins. Each CDR3 protein gets one entry after TCRdb re-called the 5' RACE reads with MiXCR. The data contain around 480,000 distinct CDR3 sequences, roughly an eighth of them singletons. Separately, the same data were catalogued under a study of yellow fever vaccine responses in identical twins.

The specimen was CD4+ T cells sorted from blood. These receptors all stem from a woman aged 18-29 years in good health. Both conserved end residues are part of each CDR3.

TRBV3-1	TRBJ2-5	CASSQSGLAPQETQYF
TRBV7-2	TRBJ2-5	CASSRGDRGIQETQYF
TRBV25-1	TRBJ2-3	CASSVGTSGTDTQYF
TRBV4-3	TRBJ1-1	CASSQAGQRAEAFF
TRBV11-1	TRBJ2-3	CASSLVSTRNTQYF
TRBV6-1	TRBJ2-7	CASSRGQGKYEQYF
TRBV7-9	TRBJ1-1	CASSYRRDTEAFF
TRBV20-1	TRBJ2-1	CSASRLARNEQFF
TRBV12-3/TRBV12-4	TRBJ2-3	CASSTPRASGWGLSTDTQYF
TRBV15	TRBJ2-7	CATQETGNYEQYF
TRBV12-3/TRBV12-4	TRBJ2-2	CASSSVTGELFF